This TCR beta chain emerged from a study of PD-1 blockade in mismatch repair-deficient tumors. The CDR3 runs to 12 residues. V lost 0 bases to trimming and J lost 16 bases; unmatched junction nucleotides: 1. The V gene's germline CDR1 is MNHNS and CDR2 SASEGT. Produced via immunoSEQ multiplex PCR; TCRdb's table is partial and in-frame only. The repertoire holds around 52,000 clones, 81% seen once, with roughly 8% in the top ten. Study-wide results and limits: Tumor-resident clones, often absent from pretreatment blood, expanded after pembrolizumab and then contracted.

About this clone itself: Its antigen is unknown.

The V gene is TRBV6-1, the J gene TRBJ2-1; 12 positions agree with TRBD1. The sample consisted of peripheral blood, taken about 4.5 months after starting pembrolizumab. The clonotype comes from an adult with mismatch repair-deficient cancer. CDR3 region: CASSEAGTGGFF. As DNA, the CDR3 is TGTGCCAGCAGTGAAGCCGGGACAGGGGGCTTCTTC.